This TCR beta chain was documented in a study of a mutant IDH1 vaccine in newly diagnosed glioma. Study summary: Patients received vaccination from 4-6 weeks after radiotherapy alone, or with temozolomide cycles. Previous care, which was radiotherapy, temozolomide, or both, most often involved both.

Trimming removed 5 bases at V and 1 base at J, with 10 bases between. Per the germline V gene, CDR1 is SGHDT and CDR2 is YYEEEE. The CDR3 is made up of 13 amino acids. Time point specified: week 47, end of study. Each vaccine dose was 300 ug of mutant IDH1 20-mer peptide, with topical imiquimod. Clones were read by immunoSEQ multiplex PCR, and TCRdb kept only the in-frame ones, dropping some. The sample holds fewer than 25,000 clones, approximately 88% seen once. In the case of this clone: Antigen specificity is unknown.

The chain links TRBV5-6 to TRBJ2-7; a possible D gene is TRBD2 (5 bases). This sequence was found in a man in his forties with glioma. The input for sequencing was PBMCs, taken from a glioma patient whose treatment included an IDH1 peptide vaccine. This CDR3 is CASSGRVSYEQYF. The CDR3 coding sequence is TGTGCCAGCAGTGGGCGGGTTTCCTACGAGCAGTACTTC.